This T cell receptor (beta chain) was captured in a study of beta chain features in type 1 diabetes. Of the isolated RNA, all was reverse transcribed, and so the sequenced material was expressed TCRB transcripts. The method was immunoSEQ multiplex PCR; TCRdb's version includes in-frame clones alone and lacks a portion of them. The table records about 330,000 clones, approximately 10% of them present only once. The germline CDR1 and CDR2 sequences are KGHSH and LQKENI. V dropped 6 bases and J dropped 2 bases, with 10 bases sitting between them. The CDR3 length is 13 residues. The rearrangement links TRBV18 to TRBJ2-5; D is possibly TRBD2 (5 bases). The receptor's source is a woman in her thirties in good health. Sequencing input: naive CD4+ T cells from blood. CDR3 DNA: TGTGCCAGCTCTCGAGCGGTTCAAGAGACCCAGTACTTC. Translation: CASSRAVQETQYF.